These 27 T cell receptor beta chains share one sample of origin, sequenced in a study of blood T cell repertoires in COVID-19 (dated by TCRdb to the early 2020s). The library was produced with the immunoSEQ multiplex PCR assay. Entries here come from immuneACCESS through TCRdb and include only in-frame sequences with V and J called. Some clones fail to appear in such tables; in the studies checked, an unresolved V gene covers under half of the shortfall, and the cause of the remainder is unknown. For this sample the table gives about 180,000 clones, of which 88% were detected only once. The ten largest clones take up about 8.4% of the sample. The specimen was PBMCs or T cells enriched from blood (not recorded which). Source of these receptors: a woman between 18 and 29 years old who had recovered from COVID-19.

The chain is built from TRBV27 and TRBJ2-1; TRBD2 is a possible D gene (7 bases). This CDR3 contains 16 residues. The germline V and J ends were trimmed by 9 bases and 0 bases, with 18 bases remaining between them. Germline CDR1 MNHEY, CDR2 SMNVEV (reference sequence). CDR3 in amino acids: CASGVGGLISYNEQFF. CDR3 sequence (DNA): TGTGCCAGTGGGGTGGGGGGGCTTATCTCCTACAATGAGCAGTTCTTC.

This CDR3 is CASSLEAGETYEQYF. The CDR3 DNA reads TGTGCCAGCAGCTTAGAGGCGGGGGAAACCTACGAGCAGTACTTC. The chain joins TRBV7-9 to TRBJ2-7, with 7 bases matching TRBD2. This CDR3 is 15 amino acids long. The V segment lost 1 base and the J segment 2 bases; nucleotides outside the gene matches: 5. In germline, CDR1 is SEHNR, CDR2 FQNEAQ (reference sequence).

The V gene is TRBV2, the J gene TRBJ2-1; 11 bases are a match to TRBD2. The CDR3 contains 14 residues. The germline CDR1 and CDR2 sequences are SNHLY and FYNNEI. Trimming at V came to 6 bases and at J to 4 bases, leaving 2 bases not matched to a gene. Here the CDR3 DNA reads TGTGCCAGCAGGGGACTAGCGGCGTACAATGAGCAGTTCTTC. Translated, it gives CASRGLAAYNEQFF.

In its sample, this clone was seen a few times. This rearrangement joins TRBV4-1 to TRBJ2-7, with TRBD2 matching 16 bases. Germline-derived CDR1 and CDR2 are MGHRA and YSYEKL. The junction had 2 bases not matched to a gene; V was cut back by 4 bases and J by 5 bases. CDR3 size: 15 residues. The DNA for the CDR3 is TGCGCCAGCAGCCCGGGACTAGCGGGAGGGAACGAGCAGTACTTC. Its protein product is CASSPGLAGGNEQYF.

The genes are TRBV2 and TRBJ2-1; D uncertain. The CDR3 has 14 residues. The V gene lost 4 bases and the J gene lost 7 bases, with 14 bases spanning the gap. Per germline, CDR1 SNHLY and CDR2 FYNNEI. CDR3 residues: CASSGVRLRNEQFF. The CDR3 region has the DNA TGTGCCAGCAGTGGCGTCCGACTTAGGAATGAGCAGTTCTTC. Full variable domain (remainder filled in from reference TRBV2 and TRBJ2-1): EPEVTQTPSHQVTQMGQEVILRCVPISNHLYFYWYRQILGQKVEFLVSFYNNEISEKSEIFDDQFSVERPDGSNFTLKIRSTKLEDSAMYFCASSGVRLRNEQFFGPGTRLTVL.

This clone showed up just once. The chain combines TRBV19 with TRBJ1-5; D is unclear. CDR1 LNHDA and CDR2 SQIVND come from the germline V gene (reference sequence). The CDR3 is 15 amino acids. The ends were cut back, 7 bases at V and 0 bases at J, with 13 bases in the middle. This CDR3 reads CASIEGFYSNQPQHF. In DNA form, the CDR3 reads TGTGCCAGTATAGAGGGCTTCTATAGCAATCAGCCCCAGCATTTT.

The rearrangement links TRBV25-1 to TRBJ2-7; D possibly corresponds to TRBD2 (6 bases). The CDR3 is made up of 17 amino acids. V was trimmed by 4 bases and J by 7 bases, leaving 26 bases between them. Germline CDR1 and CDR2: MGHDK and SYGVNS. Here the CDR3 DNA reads TGTGCCAGCAGTGCCCCCCCTGTCGGGACGGGGGTTGGGGAGCAGTACTTC. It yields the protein CASSAPPVGTGVGEQYF.

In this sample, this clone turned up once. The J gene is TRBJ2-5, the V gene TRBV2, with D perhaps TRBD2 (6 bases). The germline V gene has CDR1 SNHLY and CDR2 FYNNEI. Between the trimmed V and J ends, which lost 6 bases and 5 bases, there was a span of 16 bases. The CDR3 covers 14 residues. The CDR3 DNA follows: TGTGCCAGCAGCCTGATCGGGAGTGGGGAGACCCAGTACTTC. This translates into CASSLIGSGETQYF.

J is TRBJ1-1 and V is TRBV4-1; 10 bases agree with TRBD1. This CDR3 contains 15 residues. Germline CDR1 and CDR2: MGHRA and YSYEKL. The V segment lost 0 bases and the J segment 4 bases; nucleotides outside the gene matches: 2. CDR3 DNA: TGCGCCAGCAGCCAAGACGGGACAGGGGTCACTGAAGCTTTCTTT. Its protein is CASSQDGTGVTEAFF.

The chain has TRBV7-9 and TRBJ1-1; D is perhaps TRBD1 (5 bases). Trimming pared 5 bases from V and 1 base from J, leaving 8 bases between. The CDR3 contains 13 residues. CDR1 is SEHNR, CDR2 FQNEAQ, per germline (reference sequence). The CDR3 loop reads CASSIQENTEAFF. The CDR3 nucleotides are TGTGCCAGCAGCATACAGGAGAACACTGAAGCTTTCTTT.

The CDR3 spells CASRRGQGASYEQYF. DNA of the CDR3: TGTGCCAGCAGGAGGGGACAGGGGGCATCCTACGAGCAGTACTTC. This sequence joins TRBV2 and TRBJ2-7; 12 bases fit TRBD1. There are 15 residues in the CDR3. Losses at the gene ends were 6 bases for V and 1 base for J; bases not matched to a gene: 4. CDR1 is SNHLY, CDR2 FYNNEI, per germline.

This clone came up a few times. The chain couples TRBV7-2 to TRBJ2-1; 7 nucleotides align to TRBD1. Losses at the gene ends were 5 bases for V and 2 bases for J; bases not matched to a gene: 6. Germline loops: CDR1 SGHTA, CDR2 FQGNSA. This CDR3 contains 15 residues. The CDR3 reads CASSPDRVTYNEQFF. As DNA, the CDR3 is TGTGCCAGCAGCCCTGACAGGGTAACCTACAATGAGCAGTTCTTC. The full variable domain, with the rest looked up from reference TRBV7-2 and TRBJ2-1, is GAGVSQSPSNKVTEKGKDVELRCDPISGHTALYWYRQSLGQGLEFLIYFQGNSAPDKSGLPSDRFSAERTGGSVSTLTIQRTQQEDSAVYLCASSPDRVTYNEQFFGPGTRLTVL.

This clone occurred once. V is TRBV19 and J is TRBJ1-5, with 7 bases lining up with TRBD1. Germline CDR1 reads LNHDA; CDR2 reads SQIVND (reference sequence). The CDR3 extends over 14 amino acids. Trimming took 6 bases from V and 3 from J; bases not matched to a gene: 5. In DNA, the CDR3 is TGTGCCAGTAGGACGACAGGGATCAATCAGCCCCAGCATTTT. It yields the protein CASRTTGINQPQHF.

The CDR3 region has the DNA TGTGCCAGTCGGGACAGGGGAGACAATCAGCCCCAGCATTTT. Its translation: CASRDRGDNQPQHF. The chain joins TRBV19 to TRBJ1-5; the match to TRBD1 covers 10 bases. Germline CDR1 LNHDA, CDR2 SQIVND (reference sequence). This CDR3 region has 14 residues. V shed 8 bases and J 3 bases; nucleotides not matched to a gene: 4. The variable domain in full, with the rest retrieved from reference TRBV19 and TRBJ1-5, is DGGITQSPKYLFRKEGQNVTLSCEQNLNHDAMYWYRQDPGQGLRLIYYSQIVNDFQKGDIAEGYSVSREKKESFPLTVTSAQKNPTAFYLCASRDRGDNQPQHFGDGTRLSIL.

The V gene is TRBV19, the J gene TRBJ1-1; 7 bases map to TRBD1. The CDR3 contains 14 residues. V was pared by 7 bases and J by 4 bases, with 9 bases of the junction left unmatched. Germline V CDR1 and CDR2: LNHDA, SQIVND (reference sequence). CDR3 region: CASTDLDRATEAFF. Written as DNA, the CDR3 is TGTGCCAGTACCGACTTAGACAGGGCCACTGAAGCTTTCTTT.

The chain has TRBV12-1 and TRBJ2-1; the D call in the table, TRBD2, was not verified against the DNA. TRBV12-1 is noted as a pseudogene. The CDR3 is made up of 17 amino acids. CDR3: CASSFRPRHSFDNEQFF. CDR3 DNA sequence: TGTGCCAGCAGCTTCAGACCACGCCATAGCTTTGATAATGAGCAGTTCTTC.

CDR3 DNA: TGTGCCAGCAGCCATCCGGTTGGGGGGGCGCGCGGCTACACCTTC. Protein: CASSHPVGGARGYTF. The chain has TRBV5-4 and TRBJ1-2, with a weak D call TRBD1 (6 bases). V lost 4 bases, J lost 8 bases, and 21 bases lay in between. The CDR3 extends over 15 amino acids. CDR1 and CDR2 from the germline V gene are SGHNT and YYREEE (reference sequence).

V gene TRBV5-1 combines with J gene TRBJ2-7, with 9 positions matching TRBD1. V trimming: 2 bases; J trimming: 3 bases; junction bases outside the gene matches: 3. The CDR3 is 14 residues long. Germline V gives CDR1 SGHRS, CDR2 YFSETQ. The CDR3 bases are TGCGCCAGCAGCTTAGGGGGACAGGGCTACGAGCAGTACTTC. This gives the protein CASSLGGQGYEQYF.

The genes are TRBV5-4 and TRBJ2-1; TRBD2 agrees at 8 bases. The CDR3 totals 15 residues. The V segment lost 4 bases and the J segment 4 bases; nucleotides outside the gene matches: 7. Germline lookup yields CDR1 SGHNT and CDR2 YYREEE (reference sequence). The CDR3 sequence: CASSPSGSPYNEQFF. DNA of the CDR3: TGTGCCAGCAGCCCAAGCGGGAGTCCTTACAATGAGCAGTTCTTC.

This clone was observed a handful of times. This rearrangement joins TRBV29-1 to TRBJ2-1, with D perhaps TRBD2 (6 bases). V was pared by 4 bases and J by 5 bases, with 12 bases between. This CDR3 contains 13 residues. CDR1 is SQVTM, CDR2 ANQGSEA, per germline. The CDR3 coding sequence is TGCAGCGTTGCGGAACTAGCCCACAATGAGCAGTTCTTC. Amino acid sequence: CSVAELAHNEQFF.

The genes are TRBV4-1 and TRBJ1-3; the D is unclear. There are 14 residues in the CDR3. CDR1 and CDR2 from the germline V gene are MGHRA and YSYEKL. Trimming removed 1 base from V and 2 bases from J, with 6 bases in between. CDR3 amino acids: CASSQGTAGNTIYF. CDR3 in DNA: TGCGCCAGCAGCCAAGGAACAGCTGGAAACACCATATATTTT.

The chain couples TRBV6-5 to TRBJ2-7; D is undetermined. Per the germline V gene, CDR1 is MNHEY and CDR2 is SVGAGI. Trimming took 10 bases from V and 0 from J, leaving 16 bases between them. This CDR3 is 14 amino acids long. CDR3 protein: CATFPRRGSYEQYF. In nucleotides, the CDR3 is TGTGCCACCTTCCCTCGCCGAGGCTCCTACGAGCAGTACTTC.

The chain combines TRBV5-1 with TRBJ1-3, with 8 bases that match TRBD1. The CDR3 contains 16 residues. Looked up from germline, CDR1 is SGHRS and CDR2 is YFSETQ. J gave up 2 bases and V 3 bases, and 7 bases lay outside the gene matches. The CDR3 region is CASSYTPGGAGNTIYF. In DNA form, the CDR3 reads TGCGCCAGCAGCTACACCCCAGGGGGCGCTGGAAACACCATATATTTT.

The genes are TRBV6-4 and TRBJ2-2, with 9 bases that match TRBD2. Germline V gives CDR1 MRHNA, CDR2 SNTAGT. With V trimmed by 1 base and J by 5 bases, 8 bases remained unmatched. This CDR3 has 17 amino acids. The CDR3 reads CASSDLTGTSRTGELFF. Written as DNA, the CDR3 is TGTGCCAGCAGTGACTTGACCGGGACTAGCCGGACCGGGGAGCTGTTTTTT.

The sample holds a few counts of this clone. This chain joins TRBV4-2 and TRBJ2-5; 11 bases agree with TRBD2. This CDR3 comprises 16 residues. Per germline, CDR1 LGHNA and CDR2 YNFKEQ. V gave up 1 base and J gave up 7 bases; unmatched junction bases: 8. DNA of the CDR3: TGTGCCAGCAGCCAAGGGGGCCTAGCGGGGGGTGGGACCCAGTACTTC. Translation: CASSQGGLAGGGTQYF.

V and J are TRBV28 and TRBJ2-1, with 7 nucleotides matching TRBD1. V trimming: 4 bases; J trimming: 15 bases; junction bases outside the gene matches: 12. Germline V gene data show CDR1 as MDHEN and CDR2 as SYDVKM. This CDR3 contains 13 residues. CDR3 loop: CASSSDPRDSGFF. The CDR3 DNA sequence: TGTGCCAGCAGTTCCGACCCCCGGGACAGTGGGTTCTTC.

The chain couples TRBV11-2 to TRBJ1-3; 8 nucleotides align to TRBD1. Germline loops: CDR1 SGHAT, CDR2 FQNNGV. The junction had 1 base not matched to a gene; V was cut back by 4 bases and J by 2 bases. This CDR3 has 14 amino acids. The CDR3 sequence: CASSSQGAGNTIYF. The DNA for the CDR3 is TGTGCCAGCAGCTCACAGGGGGCTGGAAACACCATATATTTT.